The 32 T cell receptor beta chains below come from one sample, sequenced in a study of identical twins. TCRdb reprocessed the 5' RACE reads with MiXCR, giving one entry per CDR3 protein. In the table there are hundreds of thousands of distinct CDR3 sequences, roughly 18% of which are singletons. These data were also filed under a second study, of T cells expressing NK-cell markers.

The material sequenced was PBMCs. Receptors originate from a woman aged 18-30 years in good health.

In this sample, this clonotype turned up many times. This chain links TRBV20-1 with TRBJ2-1; D gene uncertain. Germline CDR1 reads DFQATT; CDR2 reads SNEGSKA (reference sequence). This CDR3 has 11 residues. V dropped 6 bases and J dropped 4 bases, with 7 bases sitting between them. The CDR3 here is CSAHDYNEQFF. The DNA for the CDR3 is TGCAGTGCCCATGATTACAATGAGCAGTTCTTC.

The rearrangement joins TRBV29-1 to TRBJ2-1; 9 bases are a match to TRBD2. The CDR3 loop spans 13 amino acids. The V gene's germline CDR1 is SQVTM and CDR2 ANQGSEA. The V segment lost 4 bases and the J segment 8 bases; nucleotides outside the gene matches: 6. In DNA, the CDR3 is TGCAGCGTTGGCGGGAGGGCCAGATATGAGCAGTTCTTC. It is translated as CSVGGRARYEQFF.

The chain links TRBV28 to TRBJ1-5; perhaps TRBD1 as D (5 bases). The CDR3 has 18 residues. V was clipped by 5 bases and J by 0 bases, with 20 bases between them. The germline V gene encodes CDR1 MDHEN and CDR2 SYDVKM. CDR3 bases: TGTGCCAGCAGTAGGGATGGTTGGGGGACCGATAGCAATCAGCCCCAGCATTTT. It codes for CASSRDGWGTDSNQPQHF.

The chain links TRBV7-9 to TRBJ1-2; D unresolved. Per germline, CDR1 SEHNR and CDR2 FQNEAQ (reference sequence). The CDR3 loop spans 14 amino acids. V was shortened by 5 bases and J by 4 bases, with 14 bases between the two germline ends. The CDR3 DNA is TGTGCCAGCAGCATCTCGGGCTCAGGCTATGGCTACACCTTC. Encoded protein: CASSISGSGYGYTF.

The chain combines TRBV7-2 with TRBJ2-1; 9 bases are a match to TRBD1. This CDR3 is 13 amino acids long. The V gene's germline CDR1 is SGHTA and CDR2 FQGNSA. Losses at the gene ends were 7 bases for V and 7 bases for J; bases not matched to a gene: 5. The CDR3: CASKDRGRNEQFF. The CDR3 DNA reads as TGTGCCAGCAAGGACAGGGGAAGAAATGAGCAGTTCTTC.

This chain uses TRBV12-3 or TRBV12-4 with TRBJ2-1, with a tentative D call TRBD2 (6 bases). The CDR3 runs 12 residues. V was trimmed by 6 bases and J by 10 bases, leaving 13 bases between them. As DNA, the CDR3 is TGTGCCAGCAGCTCAACTAGCTTGGAGCAGTTCTTC. Protein product: CASSSTSLEQFF.

The V and J genes are TRBV11-2 and TRBJ2-4, with 7 bases that match TRBD1. Looked up from germline, CDR1 is SGHAT and CDR2 is FQNNGV. The V segment lost 2 bases and the J segment 6 bases; nucleotides outside the gene matches: 10. This CDR3 has 16 amino acids. The CDR3, as DNA: TGTGCCAGCAGCTTAAGATCAGACAGGGTTGGAAACATTCAGTACTTC. Protein sequence: CASSLRSDRVGNIQYF. Full variable domain (remainder filled in from reference TRBV11-2 and TRBJ2-4): EAGVAQSPRYKIIEKRQSVAFWCNPISGHATLYWYQQILGQGPKLLIQFQNNGVVDDSQLPKDRFSAERLKGVDSTLKIQPAKLEDSAVYLCASSLRSDRVGNIQYFGAGTRLSVL.

This rearrangement joins TRBV15 to TRBJ2-1; 9 positions match TRBD2. CDR3 length: 16 residues. V gave up 1 base and J gave up 9 bases; unmatched junction bases: 10. Germline V lookup: CDR1 LNHNV, CDR2 YYDKDF (reference sequence). This CDR3 is CATSRGAAGGRGEQFF. CDR3 in DNA: TGTGCCACCAGCAGAGGGGCGGCGGGAGGGCGCGGTGAGCAGTTCTTC.

The chain couples TRBV7-9 to TRBJ2-1; D might be TRBD2 (7 bases). Germline CDR1 is SEHNR and CDR2 is FQNEAQ (reference sequence). This CDR3 comprises 14 residues. Trimming removed 10 bases at V and 2 bases at J, with 15 bases between. CDR3 bases: TGTGCCACGAGGAAGGGGGGGGCCTACAATGAGCAGTTCTTC. Translating gives CATRKGGAYNEQFF.

This clonotype is a singleton in its sample. The chain joins TRBV7-9 to TRBJ2-7; the match to TRBD2 covers 8 bases. The CDR3 sequence is 13 residues long. The germline V gene has CDR1 SEHNR and CDR2 FQNEAQ (reference sequence). V lost 7 bases, J lost 2 bases, and 4 bases stayed unmatched. This CDR3 is CASKLADTYEQYF. The CDR3 DNA follows: TGTGCCAGCAAACTAGCGGACACCTACGAGCAGTACTTC.

The table lists this clonotype with a few counts. V usage is TRBV10-3 and J usage is TRBJ2-3, with 8 bases matching TRBD1. V was pared by 11 bases and J by 5 bases, with 9 bases of the junction left unmatched. The CDR3 is made up of 13 amino acids. From germline, CDR1 is ENHRY and CDR2 SYGVKD. CDR3 sequence reads: CAGSQGALDTQYF. Here the CDR3 DNA reads TGTGCCGGCTCGCAGGGGGCCTTAGATACGCAGTATTTT.

The V call is TRBV27, the J call TRBJ2-1; 13 bases line up with TRBD2. The germline CDR1 and CDR2 sequences are MNHEY and SMNVEV (reference sequence). J gave up 9 bases and V 8 bases, and 4 bases lay outside the gene matches. The CDR3 totals 13 residues. The CDR3 DNA follows: TGTGCCAGCGGACTAGCGGGAGCGATTGAGCAGTTCTTC. As protein: CASGLAGAIEQFF.

The rearrangement uses TRBV21-1 and TRBJ2-7; the table names TRBD1, a call not compared with the DNA. TRBV21-1 corresponds to a pseudogene. This CDR3 comprises 15 residues. CDR3 nucleotide sequence: TGTGCCAGCAGCAATCGCCGGGACAAGTCCTACGAGCAGTACTTC. Amino acids: CASSNRRDKSYEQYF.

The CDR3 DNA reads TGCGCCAGCAGTGCCGGACTAGCGGGAGAAGAGACCCAGTACTTC. Protein sequence: CASSAGLAGEETQYF. The chain recombines TRBV10-1 with TRBJ2-5; TRBD2 matches at 13 bases. With V trimmed by 4 bases and J by 3 bases, 2 bases remained unmatched. The CDR3 sequence is 15 residues long. CDR1 is WNHNN and CDR2 is SYGVQD in the germline V gene (reference sequence).

This chain joins TRBV18 and TRBJ2-3; possibly TRBD1 for D (6 bases). The CDR3 spans 16 residues. Trimming left V 4 bases short and J 2 bases short, with 16 bases between. Per germline, CDR1 KGHSH and CDR2 LQKENI. The CDR3 nucleotides are TGTGCCAGCTCACTACAGGGTCCCGCATTCACAGATACGCAGTATTTT. Translated: CASSLQGPAFTDTQYF.

This clonotype was counted between two and nine times. J is TRBJ2-7 and V is TRBV12-3 or TRBV12-4; D might be TRBD1 (6 bases). Trimming removed 8 bases at V and 0 bases at J, with 23 bases between. The CDR3 covers 17 residues. The CDR3 sequence is CASGRDTRYQSSYEQYF. The CDR3 DNA reads as TGTGCCAGCGGACGGGACACACGGTATCAAAGCTCCTACGAGCAGTACTTC.

V usage is TRBV5-1 and J usage is TRBJ2-1; TRBD2 matches at 9 bases. The CDR3 sequence is 19 residues long. The germline V gene has CDR1 SGHRS and CDR2 YFSETQ. V lost 0 bases to trimming and J lost 4 bases; unmatched junction nucleotides: 14. CDR3 nucleotides: TGCGCCAGCAGCTTGGCCATGGGAGTAGCGGGGGACCAATACAATGAGCAGTTCTTC. Protein sequence: CASSLAMGVAGDQYNEQFF.

This clonotype was seen only a few times. The chain combines TRBV6-1 with TRBJ2-7; tentative D call: TRBD1 (6 bases). CDR1 MNHNS and CDR2 SASEGT come from the germline V gene. V lost 6 bases, J lost 1 base, and 19 bases lay in between. The CDR3 runs to 16 residues. The CDR3 loop reads CASRPNRAGDSYEQYF. The CDR3 DNA is TGTGCCAGCAGGCCTAACAGGGCAGGAGATTCCTACGAGCAGTACTTC.

Written as DNA, the CDR3 is TGTGCCATCAACCCCGGGACTACGTTGTTTACGCAGTATTTT. Encoded protein: CAINPGTTLFTQYF. The chain has TRBV10-3 and TRBJ2-3, with 7 nucleotides matching TRBD2. The junction had 12 bases not matched to a gene; V was cut back by 7 bases and J by 8 bases. Germline-derived CDR1 and CDR2 are ENHRY and SYGVKD. CDR3 length: 14 residues.

The V and J genes are TRBV20-1 and TRBJ2-1, with D possibly being TRBD1 (6 bases). Per germline, CDR1 DFQATT and CDR2 SNEGSKA (reference sequence). This CDR3 is built from 11 residues. Deletions cut 6 bases from V and 7 bases from J, with 10 bases between. CDR3 loop: CSAEQGNEQFF. The CDR3 DNA follows: TGCAGTGCCGAACAGGGAAATGAGCAGTTCTTC.

Only a few counts were recorded for this clonotype. V is TRBV3-1 and J is TRBJ2-7; perhaps TRBD2 as D (5 bases). Germline CDR1 is LGHDT and CDR2 is YNNKEL (reference sequence). The V and J ends lost 0 bases and 6 bases respectively, with 15 bases between them. The CDR3 spans 15 residues. This chain's CDR3 is CASSQEGSGRTEQYF. The CDR3 nucleotides read TGTGCCAGCAGCCAAGAGGGGAGTGGTAGGACCGAGCAGTACTTC.

The chain joins TRBV5-1 to TRBJ2-7; TRBD2 agrees at 7 bases. V dropped 0 bases and J dropped 3; count of bases not matched to a gene: 6. The CDR3 has 15 amino acids. Germline loops: CDR1 SGHRS, CDR2 YFSETQ. CDR3 loop: CASSLESSGFYEQYF. The CDR3 DNA reads TGCGCCAGCAGCTTGGAGTCTAGCGGATTCTACGAGCAGTACTTC.

The V gene is TRBV9, the J gene TRBJ2-3; 8 bases line up with TRBD2. CDR3 length: 16 residues. The germline gives CDR1 SGDLS, CDR2 YYNGEE. The ends lost 4 bases at V and 2 bases at J; junction bases unmatched: 9. CDR3 DNA: TGTGCCAGCAGCCCGGCCTCTAGCGGGTTCACAGATACGCAGTATTTT. It specifies CASSPASSGFTDTQYF.

Regarding this clonotype: Mismatch with germline at one junction end may stem from a read error. The chain employs TRBV5-1 and TRBJ2-7; 14 bases agree with TRBD2. This CDR3 is 14 amino acids long. CDR1 is SGHRS, CDR2 YFSETQ, per germline. The CDR3: CASSLDGTSGGIDF. CDR3 nucleotide sequence: TGCGCCAGCAGCTTGGACGGGACTAGCGGGGGTATTGACTTC.

This chain connects TRBV24-1 to TRBJ2-1; D is perhaps TRBD2 (6 bases). V lost 2 bases to trimming and J lost 9 bases, with 16 bases between them. Germline CDR1 KGHDR, CDR2 SFDVKD. CDR3 size: 15 residues. In nucleotides, the CDR3 is TGTGCCACCAGTGATTCAAGACGTGGGACTCGTGAGCAGTTCTTC. Its translation is CATSDSRRGTREQFF.

The chain carries TRBV11-2 and TRBJ2-5; D remains ambiguous. The ends were cut back, 5 bases at V and 1 base at J, with 17 bases in the middle. Germline V gene lookup returns CDR1 SGHAT and CDR2 FQNNGV. The CDR3 has 16 residues. The CDR3 spells CASSGLWTDAQETQYF. For the CDR3, the DNA is TGTGCCAGCAGCGGCCTATGGACCGACGCCCAAGAGACCCAGTACTTC.

The chain combines TRBV6-5 with TRBJ2-2, with 10 bases fitting TRBD2. The CDR3 loop spans 18 amino acids. From germline, CDR1 is MNHEY and CDR2 SVGAGI. With 1 base clipped from V and 2 bases from J, the junction kept 7 bases outside the gene matches. The CDR3 is CASSYLPSGGPNTGELFF. In DNA form, the CDR3 reads TGTGCCAGCAGTTACTTGCCTAGCGGGGGACCAAACACCGGGGAGCTGTTTTTT.

This chain links TRBV6-1 with TRBJ1-2, with D unresolved. CDR1 and CDR2 (germline): MNHNS, SASEGT. Trimming cost V 9 bases and J 4 bases, with 15 bases left between them. This CDR3 has 13 residues. The CDR3 bases are TGTGCCAGTCCTTCGGAGGGTACCTATGGCTACACCTTC. Translating it yields CASPSEGTYGYTF.

This clonotype was recorded a few times. The chain employs TRBV5-1 and TRBJ2-5; D is unresolved. V was cut by 1 base and J by 5 bases, with 9 bases left in between. CDR1 and CDR2 (germline): SGHRS, YFSETQ. The CDR3 is made up of 13 amino acids. CDR3 DNA: TGCGCCAGCAGCTTGCTGGGCCGGGAGACCCAGTACTTC. The encoded protein is CASSLLGRETQYF. Drawing the rest from reference TRBV5-1 and TRBJ2-5, the complete variable domain is KAGVTQTPRYLIKTRGQQVTLSCSPISGHRSVSWYQQTPGQGLQFLFEYFSETQRNKGNFPGRFSGRQFSNSRSEMNVSTLELGDSALYLCASSLLGRETQYFGPGTRLLVL.

The J gene is TRBJ2-1, the V gene TRBV18, with no clear D. Germline CDR1 reads KGHSH; CDR2 reads LQKENI. The ends were cut back, 3 bases at V and 5 bases at J, with 14 bases in the middle. The CDR3 totals 15 residues. CDR3 region: CASSPMVIGHNEQFF. CDR3 DNA: TGTGCCAGCTCACCCATGGTTATCGGGCACAATGAGCAGTTCTTC.

This clonotype was detected only a few times. The chain couples TRBV5-6 to TRBJ2-5; D is perhaps TRBD2 (6 bases). Deletions cut 5 bases from V and 7 bases from J, with 15 bases between. From germline, CDR1 is SGHDT and CDR2 YYEEEE. The CDR3 contains 13 residues. The CDR3 reads CASSLGAGGTQYF. The CDR3 DNA is TGTGCCAGCAGTCTAGGGGCCGGGGGGACCCAGTACTTC.

In its sample, this clonotype was seen once. The rearrangement uses TRBV7-2 and TRBJ1-1; 7 nucleotides line up with TRBD1. This CDR3 contains 15 residues. Per germline, CDR1 SGHTA and CDR2 FQGNSA. V lost 1 base, J lost 8 bases, and 10 bases stayed unmatched. CDR3: CASSLGGTAGWEAFF. CDR3 bases: TGTGCCAGCAGCTTAGGGGGGACAGCCGGATGGGAAGCTTTCTTT.